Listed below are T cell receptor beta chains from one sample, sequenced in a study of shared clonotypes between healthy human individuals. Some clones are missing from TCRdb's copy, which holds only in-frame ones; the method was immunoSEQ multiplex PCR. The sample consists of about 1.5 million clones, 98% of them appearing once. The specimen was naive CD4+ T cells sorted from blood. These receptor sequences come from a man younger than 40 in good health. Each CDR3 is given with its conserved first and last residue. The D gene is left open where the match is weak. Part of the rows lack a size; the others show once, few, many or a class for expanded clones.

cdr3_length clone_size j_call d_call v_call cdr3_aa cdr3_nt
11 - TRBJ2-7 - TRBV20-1 CSASQQYEQYF TGCAGTGCTAGTCAACAATACGAGCAGTACTTC
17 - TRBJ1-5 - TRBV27 CASSQKRDAYSNQPQHF TGTGCCAGCAGCCAAAAACGGGATGCTTATAGCAATCAGCCCCAGCATTTT
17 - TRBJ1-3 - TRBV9 CASSGTRGIESGNTIYF TGTGCCAGCAGCGGAACAAGGGGAATTGAATCTGGAAACACCATATATTTT
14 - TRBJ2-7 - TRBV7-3 CASSLAGPGYEQYF TGTGCCAGCAGCTTAGCGGGACCGGGATACGAGCAGTACTTC
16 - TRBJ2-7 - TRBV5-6 CASRALTLASAYEQYF TGTGCCAGCAGAGCACTGACGCTAGCGAGTGCCTACGAGCAGTACTTC
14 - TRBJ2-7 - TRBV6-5 CASSYSPPHPQQYF TGTGCCAGCAGTTACTCTCCCCCGCACCCTCAGCAGTACTTC
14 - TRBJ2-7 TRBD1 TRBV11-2 CASSWDRGSYEQYF TGTGCCAGCAGCTGGGACAGGGGGTCGTACGAGCAGTACTTC
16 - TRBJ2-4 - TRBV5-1 CASSLTTGRTKNIQYF TGCGCCAGCAGCTTGACCACAGGGAGGACCAAAAACATTCAGTACTTC
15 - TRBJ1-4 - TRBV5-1 CASSSRGADNEKLFF TGCGCCAGCAGCAGCAGGGGCGCCGATAATGAAAAACTGTTTTTT
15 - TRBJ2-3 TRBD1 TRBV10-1 CASSDGTGNTDTQYF TGCGCCAGCAGTGATGGGACAGGGAACACAGATACGCAGTATTTT
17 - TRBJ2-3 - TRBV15 CATSRGVRGPSTDTQYF TGTGCCACCAGCAGAGGGGTTCGTGGTCCTAGCACAGATACGCAGTATTTT
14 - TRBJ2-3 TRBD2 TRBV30 CAWMVAGGTDTQYF TGTGCCTGGATGGTAGCGGGGGGAACAGATACGCAGTATTTT
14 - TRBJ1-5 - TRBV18 CASSPQGINQPQHF TGTGCCAGCTCACCCCAGGGTATCAATCAGCCCCAGCATTTT
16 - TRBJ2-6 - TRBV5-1 CASSLDRLSGANVLTF TGCGCCAGCAGCTTGGACAGACTCTCTGGGGCCAACGTCCTGACTTTC
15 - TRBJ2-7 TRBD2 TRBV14 CASSPGLAGAYEQYF TGTGCCAGCAGCCCAGGACTAGCGGGAGCCTACGAGCAGTACTTC
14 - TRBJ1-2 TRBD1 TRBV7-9 CASSASGQPFGYTF TGTGCCAGCAGCGCCTCGGGACAGCCTTTTGGCTACACCTTC
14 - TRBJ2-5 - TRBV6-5 CASRPNGPQETQYF TGTGCCAGCAGACCTAATGGGCCGCAAGAGACCCAGTACTTC
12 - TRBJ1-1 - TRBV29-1 CSVGGHKAEAFF TGCAGCGTTGGGGGTCACAAGGCTGAAGCTTTCTTT
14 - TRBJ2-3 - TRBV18 CASSLGRGSDTQYF TGTGCCAGCTCACTAGGGAGGGGGTCAGATACGCAGTATTTT
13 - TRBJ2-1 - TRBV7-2 CASSLVGRDEQFF TGTGCCAGCAGCTTAGTCGGGCGCGATGAGCAGTTCTTC
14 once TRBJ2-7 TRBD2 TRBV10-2 CASRVAGGANEQYF TGCGCCAGCAGGGTAGCGGGAGGGGCTAACGAGCAGTACTTC
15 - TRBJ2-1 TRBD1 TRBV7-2 CASSGEWDRVGHHFF TGTGCCAGCAGCGGGGAATGGGACAGGGTGGGCCACCACTTCTTC
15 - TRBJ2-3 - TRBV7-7 CASSRTRERTDTQYF TGTGCTAGCAGCCGCACTAGGGAGCGCACAGATACGCAGTATTTT
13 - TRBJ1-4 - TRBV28 CASSFLGGEKLFF TGTGCCAGCAGTTTCCTGGGGGGTGAAAAACTGTTTTTT